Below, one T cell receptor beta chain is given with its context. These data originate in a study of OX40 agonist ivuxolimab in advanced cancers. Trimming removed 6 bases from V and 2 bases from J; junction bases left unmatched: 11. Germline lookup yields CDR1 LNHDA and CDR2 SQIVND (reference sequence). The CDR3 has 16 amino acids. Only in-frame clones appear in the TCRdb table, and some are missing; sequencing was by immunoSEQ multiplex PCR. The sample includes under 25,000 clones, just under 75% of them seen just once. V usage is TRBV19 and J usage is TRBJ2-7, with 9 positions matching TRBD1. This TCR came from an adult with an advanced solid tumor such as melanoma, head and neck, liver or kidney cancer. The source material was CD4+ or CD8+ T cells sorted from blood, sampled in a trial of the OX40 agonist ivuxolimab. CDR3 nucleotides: TGTGCCAGTAGCATCCTGAAGGGACAGGGCCCCTACGAGCAGTACTTC. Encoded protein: CASSILKGQGPYEQYF. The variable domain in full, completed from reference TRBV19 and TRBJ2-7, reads DGGITQSPKYLFRKEGQNVTLSCEQNLNHDAMYWYRQDPGQGLRLIYYSQIVNDFQKGDIAEGYSVSREKKESFPLTVTSAQKNPTAFYLCASSILKGQGPYEQYFGPGTRLTVT.